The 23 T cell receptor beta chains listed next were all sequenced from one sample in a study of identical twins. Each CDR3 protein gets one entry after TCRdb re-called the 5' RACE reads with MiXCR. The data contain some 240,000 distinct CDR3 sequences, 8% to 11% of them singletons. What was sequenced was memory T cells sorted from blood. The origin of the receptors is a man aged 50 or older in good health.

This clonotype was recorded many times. Written as DNA, the CDR3 is TGTGCCAGCAGATCGGCCGGGGAGCTGTTTTTT. Translating gives CASRSAGELFF. The chain has TRBV3-1 and TRBJ2-2, with D hard to call. This CDR3 has 11 residues. Trimming removed 6 bases from V and 6 bases from J, with 5 bases in between. Germline lookup yields CDR1 LGHDT and CDR2 YNNKEL (reference sequence).

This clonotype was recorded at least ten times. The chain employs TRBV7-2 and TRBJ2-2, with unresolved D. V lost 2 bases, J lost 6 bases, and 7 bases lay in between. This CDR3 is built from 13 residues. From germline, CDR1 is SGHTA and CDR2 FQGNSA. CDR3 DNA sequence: TGTGCCAGCAGCTTATACATGGCCGGGGAGCTGTTTTTT. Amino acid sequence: CASSLYMAGELFF.

The CDR3 nucleotides read TGTGCCAGCAGTTACTGGCCGGGACGGAGGAACACTGAAGCTTTCTTT. This codes for CASSYWPGRRNTEAFF. The chain combines TRBV6-2 or TRBV6-3 with TRBJ1-1; a weak D match, TRBD1 (5 bases). Deletions cut 1 base from V and 1 base from J, with 13 bases between. Germline V lookup: CDR1 MNHEY, CDR2 SVGEGT. The CDR3 has 16 amino acids.

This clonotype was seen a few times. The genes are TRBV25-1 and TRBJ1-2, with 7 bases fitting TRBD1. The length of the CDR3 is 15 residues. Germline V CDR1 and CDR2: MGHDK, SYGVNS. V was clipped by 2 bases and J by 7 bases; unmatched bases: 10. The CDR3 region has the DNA TGTGCCAGCAGTGAAAACACCGGGACAGTTGGTGGCTACACCTTC. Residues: CASSENTGTVGGYTF.

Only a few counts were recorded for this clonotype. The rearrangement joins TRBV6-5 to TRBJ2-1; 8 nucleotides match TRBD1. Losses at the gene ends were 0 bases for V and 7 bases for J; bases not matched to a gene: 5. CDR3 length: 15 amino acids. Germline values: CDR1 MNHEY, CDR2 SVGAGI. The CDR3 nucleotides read TGTGCCAGCAGTTACTCCCGGACAGGGTGGAATGAGCAGTTCTTC. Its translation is CASSYSRTGWNEQFF.

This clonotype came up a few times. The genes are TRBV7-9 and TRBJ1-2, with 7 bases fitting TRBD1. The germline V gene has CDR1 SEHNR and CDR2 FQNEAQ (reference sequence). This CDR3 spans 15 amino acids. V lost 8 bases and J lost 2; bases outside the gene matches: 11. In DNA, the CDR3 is TGTGCCAGCTTACAGGGGAGCGTTGGGAACTATGGCTACACCTTC. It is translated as CASLQGSVGNYGYTF.

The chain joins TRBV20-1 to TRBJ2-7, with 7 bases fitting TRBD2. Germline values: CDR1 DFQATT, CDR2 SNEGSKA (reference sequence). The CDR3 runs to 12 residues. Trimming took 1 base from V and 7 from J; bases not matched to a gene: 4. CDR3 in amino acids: CSARVAAGEQYF. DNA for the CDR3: TGCAGTGCTAGAGTCGCAGCGGGAGAGCAGTACTTC.

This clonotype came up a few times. The DNA of the CDR3 is TGCGCCAGCAGCTTGGAGGGGACAGCTGCTGGAAACACCATATATTTT. Residues: CASSLEGTAAGNTIYF. The chain employs TRBV5-1 and TRBJ1-3, with 7 bases identical to TRBD1. Germline V lookup: CDR1 SGHRS, CDR2 YFSETQ. The CDR3 has 16 residues. V was clipped by 0 bases and J by 2 bases; unmatched bases: 5.

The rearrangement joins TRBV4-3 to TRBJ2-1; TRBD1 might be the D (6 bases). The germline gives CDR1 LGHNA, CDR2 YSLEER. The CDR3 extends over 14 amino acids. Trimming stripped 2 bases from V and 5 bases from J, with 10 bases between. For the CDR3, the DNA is TGCGCCAGCAGCCAATTGGACAGAAACAATGAGCAGTTCTTC. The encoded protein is CASSQLDRNNEQFF.

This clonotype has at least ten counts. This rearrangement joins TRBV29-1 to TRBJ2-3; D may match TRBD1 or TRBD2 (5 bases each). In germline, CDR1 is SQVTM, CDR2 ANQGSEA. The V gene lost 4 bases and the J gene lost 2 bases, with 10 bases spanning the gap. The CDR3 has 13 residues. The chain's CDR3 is CSVGAGTTDTQYF. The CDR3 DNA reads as TGCAGCGTTGGAGCTGGGACCACAGATACGCAGTATTTT.

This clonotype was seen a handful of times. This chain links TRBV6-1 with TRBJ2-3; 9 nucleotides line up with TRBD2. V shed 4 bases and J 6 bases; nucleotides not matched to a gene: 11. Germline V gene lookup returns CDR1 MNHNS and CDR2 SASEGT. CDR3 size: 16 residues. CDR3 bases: TGTGCCAGCAGTGCCGTGTCAGCGGGGGGCATGGATACGCAGTATTTT. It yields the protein CASSAVSAGGMDTQYF.

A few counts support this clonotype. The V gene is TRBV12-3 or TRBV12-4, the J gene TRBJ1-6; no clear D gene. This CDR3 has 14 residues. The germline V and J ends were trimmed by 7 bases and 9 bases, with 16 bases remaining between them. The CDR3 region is CASTQRASGSPLHF. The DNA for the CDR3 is TGTGCCAGCACCCAAAGGGCCAGTGGTTCACCCCTCCACTTT.

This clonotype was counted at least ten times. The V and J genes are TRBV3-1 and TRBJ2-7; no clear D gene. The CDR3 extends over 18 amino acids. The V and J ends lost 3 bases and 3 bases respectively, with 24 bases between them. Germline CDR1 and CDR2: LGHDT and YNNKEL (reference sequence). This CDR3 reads CASSQKTPGIGILYEQYF. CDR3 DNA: TGTGCCAGCAGCCAGAAGACTCCGGGCATCGGTATACTCTACGAGCAGTACTTC.

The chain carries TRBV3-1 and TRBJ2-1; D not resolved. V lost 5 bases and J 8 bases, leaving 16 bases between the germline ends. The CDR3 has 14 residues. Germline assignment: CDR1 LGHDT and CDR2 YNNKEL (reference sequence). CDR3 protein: CASSRAIFNDEQFF. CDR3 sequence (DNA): TGTGCCAGCAGCAGGGCCATCTTTAACGATGAGCAGTTCTTC.

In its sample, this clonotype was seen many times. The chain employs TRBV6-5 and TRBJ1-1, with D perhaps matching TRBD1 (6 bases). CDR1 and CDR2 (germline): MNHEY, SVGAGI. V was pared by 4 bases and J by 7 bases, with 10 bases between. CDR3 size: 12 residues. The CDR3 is CASSSTGGEAFF. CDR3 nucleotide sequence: TGTGCCAGCAGTTCGACAGGAGGTGAAGCTTTCTTT.

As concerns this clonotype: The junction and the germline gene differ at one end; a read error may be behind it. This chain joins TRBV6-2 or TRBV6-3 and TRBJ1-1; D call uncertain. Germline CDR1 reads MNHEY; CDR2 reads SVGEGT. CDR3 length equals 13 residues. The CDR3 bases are TGTCCCAGCAGTTCACCAGTGAACACTGAAGCTTTCTTT. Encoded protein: CPSSSPVNTEAFF.

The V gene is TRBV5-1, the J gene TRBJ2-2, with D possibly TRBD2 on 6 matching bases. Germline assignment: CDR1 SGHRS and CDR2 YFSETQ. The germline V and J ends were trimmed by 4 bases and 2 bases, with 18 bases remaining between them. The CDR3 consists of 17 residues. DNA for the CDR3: TGCGCCAGCAGCCCCGATGGCGGGACCTATAACACCGGGGAGCTGTTTTTT. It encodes CASSPDGGTYNTGELFF.

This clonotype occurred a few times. CDR3: CATHGATYNEQFF. The CDR3 DNA reads TGTGCCACCCATGGTGCTACCTACAATGAGCAGTTCTTC. This chain uses TRBV19 with TRBJ2-1; D gene ambiguous. The length of the CDR3 is 13 residues. Germline V gene lookup returns CDR1 LNHDA and CDR2 SQIVND (reference sequence). Trimming took 10 bases from V and 2 from J, leaving 12 bases between them.

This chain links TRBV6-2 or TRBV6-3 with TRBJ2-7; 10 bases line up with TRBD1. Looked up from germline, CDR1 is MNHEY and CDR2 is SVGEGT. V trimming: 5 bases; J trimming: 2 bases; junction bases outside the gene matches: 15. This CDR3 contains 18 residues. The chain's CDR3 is CASSPIPGQGTITYEQYF. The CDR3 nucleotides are TGTGCCAGCAGTCCTATCCCGGGACAGGGGACTATTACCTACGAGCAGTACTTC.

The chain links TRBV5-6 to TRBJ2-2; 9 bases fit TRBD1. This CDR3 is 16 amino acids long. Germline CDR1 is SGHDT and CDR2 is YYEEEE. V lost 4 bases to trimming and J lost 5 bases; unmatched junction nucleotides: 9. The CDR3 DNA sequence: TGTGCCAGCAGCCCAGGAGGTGGACAGGGGACCGGGGAGCTGTTTTTT. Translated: CASSPGGGQGTGELFF.

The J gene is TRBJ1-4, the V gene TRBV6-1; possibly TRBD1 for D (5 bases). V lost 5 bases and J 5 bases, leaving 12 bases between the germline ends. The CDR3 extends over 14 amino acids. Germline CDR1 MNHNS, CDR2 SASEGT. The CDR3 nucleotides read TGTGCCAGCAGTCTCACGGGGGAGAATGAAAAACTGTTTTTT. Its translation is CASSLTGENEKLFF.

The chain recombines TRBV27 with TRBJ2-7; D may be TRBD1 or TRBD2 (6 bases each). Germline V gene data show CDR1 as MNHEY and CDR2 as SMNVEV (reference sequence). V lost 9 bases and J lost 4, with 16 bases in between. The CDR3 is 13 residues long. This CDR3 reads CASGGGRGYEQYF. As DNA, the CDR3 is TGTGCCAGTGGAGGGGGAAGGGGTTACGAGCAGTACTTC.

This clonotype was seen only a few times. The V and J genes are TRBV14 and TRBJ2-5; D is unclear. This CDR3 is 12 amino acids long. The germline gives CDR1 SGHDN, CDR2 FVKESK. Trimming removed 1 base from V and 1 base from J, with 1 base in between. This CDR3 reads CASSQAQETQYF. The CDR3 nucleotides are TGTGCCAGCAGCCAAGCCCAAGAGACCCAGTACTTC.